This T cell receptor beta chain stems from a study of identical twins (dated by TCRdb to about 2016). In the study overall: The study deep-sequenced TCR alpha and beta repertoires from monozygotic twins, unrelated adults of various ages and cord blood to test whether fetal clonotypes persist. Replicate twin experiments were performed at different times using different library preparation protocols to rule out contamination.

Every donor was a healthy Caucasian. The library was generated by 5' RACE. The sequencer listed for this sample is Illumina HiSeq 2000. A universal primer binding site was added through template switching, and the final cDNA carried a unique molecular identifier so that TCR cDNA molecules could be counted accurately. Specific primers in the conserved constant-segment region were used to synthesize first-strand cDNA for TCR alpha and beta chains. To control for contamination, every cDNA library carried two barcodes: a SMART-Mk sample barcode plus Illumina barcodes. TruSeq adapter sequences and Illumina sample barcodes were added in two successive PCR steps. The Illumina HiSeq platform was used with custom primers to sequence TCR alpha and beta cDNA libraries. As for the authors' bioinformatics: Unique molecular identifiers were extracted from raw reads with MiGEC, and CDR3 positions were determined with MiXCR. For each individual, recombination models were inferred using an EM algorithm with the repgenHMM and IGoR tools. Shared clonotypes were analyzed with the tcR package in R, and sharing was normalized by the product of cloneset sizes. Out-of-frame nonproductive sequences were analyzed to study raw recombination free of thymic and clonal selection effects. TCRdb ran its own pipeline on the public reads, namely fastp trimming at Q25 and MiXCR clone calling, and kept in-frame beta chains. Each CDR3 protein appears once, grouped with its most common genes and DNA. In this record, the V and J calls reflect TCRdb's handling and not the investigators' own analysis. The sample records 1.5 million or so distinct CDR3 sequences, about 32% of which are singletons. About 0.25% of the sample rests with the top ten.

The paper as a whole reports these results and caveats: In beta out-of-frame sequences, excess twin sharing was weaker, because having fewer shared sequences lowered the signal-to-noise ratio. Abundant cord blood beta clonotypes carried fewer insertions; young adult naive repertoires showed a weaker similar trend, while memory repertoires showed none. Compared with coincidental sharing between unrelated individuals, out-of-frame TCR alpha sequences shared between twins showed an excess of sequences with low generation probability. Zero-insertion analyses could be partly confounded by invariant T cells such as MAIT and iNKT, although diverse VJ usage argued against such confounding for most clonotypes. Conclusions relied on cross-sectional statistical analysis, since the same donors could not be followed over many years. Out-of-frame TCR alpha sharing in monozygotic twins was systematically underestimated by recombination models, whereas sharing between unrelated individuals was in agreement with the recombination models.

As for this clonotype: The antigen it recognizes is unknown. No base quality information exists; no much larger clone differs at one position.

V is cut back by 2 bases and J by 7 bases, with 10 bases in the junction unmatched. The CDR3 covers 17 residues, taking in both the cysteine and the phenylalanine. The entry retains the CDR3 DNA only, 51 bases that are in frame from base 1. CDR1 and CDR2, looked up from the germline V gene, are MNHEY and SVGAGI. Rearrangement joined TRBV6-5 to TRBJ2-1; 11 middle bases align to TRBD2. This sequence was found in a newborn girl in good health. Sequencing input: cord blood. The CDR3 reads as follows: CASSYGKLAGARNEQFF. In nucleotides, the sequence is TGTGCCAGCAGTTACGGGAAACTAGCGGGAGCTAGGAATGAGCAGTTCTTC.